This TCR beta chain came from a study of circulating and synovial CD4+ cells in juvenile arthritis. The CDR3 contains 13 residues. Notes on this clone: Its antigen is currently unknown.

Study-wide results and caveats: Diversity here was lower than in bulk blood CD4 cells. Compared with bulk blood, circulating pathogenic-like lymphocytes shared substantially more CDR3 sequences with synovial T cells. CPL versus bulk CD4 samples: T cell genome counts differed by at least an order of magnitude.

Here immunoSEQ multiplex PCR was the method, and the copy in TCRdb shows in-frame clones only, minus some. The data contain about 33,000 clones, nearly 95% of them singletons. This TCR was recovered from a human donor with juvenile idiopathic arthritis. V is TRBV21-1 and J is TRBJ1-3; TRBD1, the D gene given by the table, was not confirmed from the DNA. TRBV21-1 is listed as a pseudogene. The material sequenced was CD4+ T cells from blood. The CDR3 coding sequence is TGTGCCAGCAGCAAAGCCAAAGGAAACACCATATATTTT. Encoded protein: CASSKAKGNTIYF.